This TCR beta chain was documented in a study of long-term antiretroviral therapy in people with HIV. Overall study: The oldest samples precede the 2015 immediate-ART recommendation by about a decade.

Study observations and caveats: The study collected no data on ART adherence, viral resistance or therapy changes. Diversity increased after ART yet remained lower than in transplant donor controls.

The run of the v3.0 immunoSEQ assay was at survey level. Sequencing had a target that covered about 35,000-50,000 T-cell genomes per sample. Profiling relied on immunoSEQ multiplex PCR, and the TCRdb table lists in-frame clones only, not all of them. The sample carries about 23,000 clones, roughly four fifths recorded once. This CDR3 has 14 residues. The trim removed 4 bases at V and 6 bases at J, leaving 6 bases unmatched. Germline V lookup: CDR1 SGHDT, CDR2 YYEEEE. To note about this clone: What it binds is not known.

The TCR comes from a man between 50 and 59 years old with HIV. The chain recombines TRBV5-6 with TRBJ2-2; 7 bases agree with TRBD2. The starting material was unsorted PBMCs, obtained 0.3 years after starting antiretroviral therapy. CDR3 DNA: TGTGCCAGCAGCCCAAGCCTAGCGGCCGGGGAGCTGTTTTTT. This encodes CASSPSLAAGELFF.